The next 20 T cell receptor beta chains were all read from a single sample in a study of T cell responses to AZD1222 COVID-19 vaccine. Assay used: immunoSEQ multiplex PCR; TCRdb lists only in-frame clones, some missing. Of 60,000 to 100,000 clones listed, 92% are singletons. The sequenced sample was peripheral blood, obtained on day 0 of MenACWY control vaccination. Every receptor here comes from an adult in good health.

V is TRBV24-1 and J is TRBJ2-7; D may be TRBD1 (5 bases). The CDR3 totals 13 residues. V was shortened by 2 bases and J by 3 bases, with 7 bases between the two germline ends. The germline V gene encodes CDR1 KGHDR and CDR2 SFDVKD. CDR3 DNA sequence: TGTGCCACCAGTGATTCAGGGTTCTACGAGCAGTACTTC. It translates to CATSDSGFYEQYF.

This rearrangement joins TRBV5-1 to TRBJ2-2; 9 bases are shared with TRBD2. CDR1 and CDR2 (germline): SGHRS, YFSETQ. This CDR3 comprises 16 residues. J gave up 7 bases and V 0 bases, and 7 bases lay outside the gene matches. CDR3 DNA sequence: TGCGCCAGCAGCTTGGCCAGCGGGGGGCGGATCGGGGAGCTGTTTTTT. The encoded protein is CASSLASGGRIGELFF.

The chain combines TRBV14 with TRBJ2-1, with 12 bases that match TRBD2. Germline V gene data show CDR1 as SGHDN and CDR2 as FVKESK. J lost 1 base, V lost 6 bases, and 13 bases had no gene match. CDR3 length: 19 residues. The DNA for the CDR3 is TGTGCCAGCAGGCCGGGGCTAGCGGGGGGGATTCAGTCCTACAATGAGCAGTTCTTC. Amino acid sequence: CASRPGLAGGIQSYNEQFF. Combining the CDR3 with reference TRBV14 and TRBJ2-1 gives the whole variable domain EAGVTQFPSHSVIEKGQTVTLRCDPISGHDNLYWYRRVMGKEIKFLLHFVKESKQDESGMPNNRFLAERTGGTYSTLKVQPAELEDSGVYFCASRPGLAGGIQSYNEQFFGPGTRLTVL.

The rearrangement links TRBV7-3 to TRBJ2-3, with D tentatively TRBD2 (7 bases). The germline V and J ends were trimmed by 5 bases and 4 bases, with 19 bases remaining between them. The CDR3 has 16 amino acids. CDR1 SGHTA and CDR2 FQGTGA come from the germline V gene. The CDR3 nucleotides are TGTGCCAGCAGCCCCGGCGGAGGGGGGAGGGCAGATACGCAGTATTTT. It encodes CASSPGGGGRADTQYF.

The V gene is TRBV20-1, the J gene TRBJ1-4; D remains ambiguous. The V gene lost 7 bases and the J gene lost 8 bases, with 11 bases spanning the gap. From germline, CDR1 is DFQATT and CDR2 SNEGSKA (reference sequence). The CDR3 covers 11 residues. The CDR3 region has the DNA TGCAGTGTAGAGAGGTGGGAAAAACTGTTTTTT. Translating it yields CSVERWEKLFF.

The chain employs TRBV7-9 and TRBJ2-2; TRBD2 matches at 13 bases. Trimming cost V 5 bases and J 7 bases; bases outside gene matches: 7. Looked up from germline, CDR1 is SEHNR and CDR2 is FQNEAQ (reference sequence). CDR3 length: 16 residues. CDR3 region: CASSRRLAGGSGELFF. The CDR3 bases are TGTGCCAGCAGCCGTCGACTAGCGGGAGGTAGCGGGGAGCTGTTTTTT.

The chain uses TRBV11-2 and TRBJ2-7, with 7 bases identical to TRBD1. Germline trimming cut 2 bases from V and 3 bases from J; bases unmatched to any gene: 19. Per germline, CDR1 SGHAT and CDR2 FQNNGV. The CDR3 length is 19 residues. The CDR3 sequence: CASSLSQRTGPNQIYEQYF. CDR3 DNA: TGTGCCAGCAGCTTAAGTCAGCGGACAGGTCCCAACCAGATCTACGAGCAGTACTTC.

V gene TRBV29-1 combines with J gene TRBJ2-5, with D uncertain. Trimming left V 1 base short and J 2 bases short, with 8 bases between. The CDR3 has 13 residues. Germline assignment: CDR1 SQVTM and CDR2 ANQGSEA. The DNA of the CDR3 is TGCAGCGTTGAAGGGGTAGCTCAAGAGACCCAGTACTTC. Protein product: CSVEGVAQETQYF.

The chain links TRBV25-1 to TRBJ1-5, with a tentative D call TRBD1 (6 bases). The CDR3 is made up of 13 amino acids. Trimming cost V 6 bases and J 2 bases, with 8 bases left between them. Germline V lookup: CDR1 MGHDK, CDR2 SYGVNS. Here the CDR3 DNA reads TGTGCCAGCAGCAGGGGCGGCAATCAGCCCCAGCATTTT. It codes for CASSRGGNQPQHF.

This sequence joins TRBV19 and TRBJ2-7, with 8 bases aligning to TRBD1. Germline CDR1 and CDR2: LNHDA and SQIVND (reference sequence). V shed 7 bases and J 1 base; nucleotides not matched to a gene: 9. This CDR3 has 15 amino acids. Written as DNA, the CDR3 is TGTGCCAGTACCGAATCTACAGGGGGTTCCTACGAGCAGTACTTC. It codes for CASTESTGGSYEQYF.

The CDR3, as DNA: TGTGCCAGTAGTCCCCGACTCACAGATACGCAGTATTTT. Amino acid sequence: CASSPRLTDTQYF. The V call is TRBV19, the J call TRBJ2-3, with no clear D. V dropped 5 bases and J dropped 2 bases, with 8 bases sitting between them. The CDR3 has 13 residues. Germline V gene lookup returns CDR1 LNHDA and CDR2 SQIVND (reference sequence).

The rearrangement joins TRBV6-6 to TRBJ1-3, with TRBD1 matching over 7 bases. The V and J ends lost 2 bases and 4 bases, in that order; junction bases with no gene match: 5. The CDR3 extends over 15 amino acids. CDR1 and CDR2 from the germline V gene are MNHNY and SVGAGI (reference sequence). The CDR3 region has the DNA TGTGCCAGCAGTTACCGGGAACAGGGGGGAAACACCATATATTTT. This encodes CASSYREQGGNTIYF.

The chain joins TRBV3-1 (or the pseudogene TRBV3-2) to TRBJ1-2; weak D call: TRBD1 (6 bases). This CDR3 is built from 12 residues. V gave up 5 bases and J gave up 6 bases, with 10 bases separating them. Germline V lookup: CDR1 LGHDT, CDR2 YNNKEL (reference sequence). The CDR3: CASSRGTNGYTF. The CDR3 nucleotides are TGTGCCAGCAGCAGGGGGACGAATGGCTACACCTTC.

V is TRBV28 and J is TRBJ1-5; 9 bases line up with TRBD1. With V trimmed by 2 bases and J by 5 bases, 7 bases remained unmatched. There are 16 residues in the CDR3. Per the germline V gene, CDR1 is MDHEN and CDR2 is SYDVKM. CDR3 sequence: CASSLIGTGSHQPQHF. The CDR3, as DNA: TGTGCCAGCAGTTTAATAGGGACAGGGAGTCATCAGCCCCAGCATTTT.

The rearrangement joins TRBV28 to TRBJ1-4; tentatively, D is TRBD1 (6 bases). Germline CDR1 is MDHEN and CDR2 is SYDVKM. The CDR3 length is 16 residues. V gave up 2 bases and J gave up 3 bases, with 13 bases separating them. CDR3 DNA: TGTGCCAGCAGTTTAATACAGGGCATAGCTAATGAAAAACTGTTTTTT. Residues: CASSLIQGIANEKLFF.

The chain is built from TRBV7-2 and TRBJ1-3, with D possibly being TRBD1 (6 bases). This CDR3 spans 17 amino acids. Germline V gene lookup returns CDR1 SGHTA and CDR2 FQGNSA. V lost 1 base and J lost 1, with 14 bases in between. The CDR3 DNA follows: TGTGCCAGCAGCTTAGGGCCCGCAGGGGATTCTGGAAACACCATATATTTT. Protein sequence: CASSLGPAGDSGNTIYF.

The table lists this clone with a count of one. DNA of the CDR3: TGTGCCAGCAGGGACGTAAACACTAACTATGGCTACACCTTC. This translates into CASRDVNTNYGYTF. The chain uses TRBV6-5 and TRBJ1-2; no clear D. V lost 6 bases and J lost 0, with 11 bases in between. The CDR3 sequence is 14 residues long. CDR1 MNHEY and CDR2 SVGAGI come from the germline V gene.

J is TRBJ2-2 and V is TRBV27; 8 positions agree with TRBD1. The CDR3 has 14 residues. Losses at the gene ends were 1 base for V and 5 bases for J; bases not matched to a gene: 0. Germline V CDR1 and CDR2: MNHEY, SMNVEV (reference sequence). Written as DNA, the CDR3 is TGTGCCAGCAGTTTATGGGACAGGACCGGGGAGCTGTTTTTT. This codes for CASSLWDRTGELFF.

The chain joins TRBV6-5 to TRBJ1-3, with D possibly matching TRBD1 (6 bases). CDR1 is MNHEY and CDR2 is SVGAGI in the germline V gene. The CDR3 covers 15 residues. Trimming cost V 6 bases and J 0 bases, with 12 bases left between them. CDR3 coding DNA: TGTGCCAGCAGCTCGACAGGTAGCTCTGGAAACACCATATATTTT. Protein: CASSSTGSSGNTIYF.

The V and J genes are TRBV12-3 or TRBV12-4 and TRBJ2-5; 8 positions match TRBD1. The length of the CDR3 is 13 residues. The junction had 13 bases not matched to a gene; V was cut back by 5 bases and J by 14 bases. The CDR3 spells CASSDRLPGQVYF. CDR3 sequence (DNA): TGTGCCAGCAGTGACCGGCTTCCGGGACAGGTTTACTTC.